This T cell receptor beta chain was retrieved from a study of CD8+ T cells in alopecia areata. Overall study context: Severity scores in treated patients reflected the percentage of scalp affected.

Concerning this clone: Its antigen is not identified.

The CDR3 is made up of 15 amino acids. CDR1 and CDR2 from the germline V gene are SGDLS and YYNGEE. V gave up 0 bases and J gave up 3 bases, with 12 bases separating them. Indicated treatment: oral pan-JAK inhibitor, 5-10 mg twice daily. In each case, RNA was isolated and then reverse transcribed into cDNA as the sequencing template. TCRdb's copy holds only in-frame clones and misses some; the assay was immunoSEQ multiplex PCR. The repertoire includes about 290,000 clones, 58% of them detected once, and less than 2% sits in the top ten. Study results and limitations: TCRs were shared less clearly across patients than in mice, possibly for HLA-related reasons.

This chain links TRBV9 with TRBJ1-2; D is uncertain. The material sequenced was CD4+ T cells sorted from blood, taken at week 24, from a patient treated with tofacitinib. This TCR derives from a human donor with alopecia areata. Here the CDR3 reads CASSVGEANHYGYTF. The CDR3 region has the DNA TGTGCCAGCAGCGTAGGAGAGGCCAACCACTATGGCTACACCTTC.